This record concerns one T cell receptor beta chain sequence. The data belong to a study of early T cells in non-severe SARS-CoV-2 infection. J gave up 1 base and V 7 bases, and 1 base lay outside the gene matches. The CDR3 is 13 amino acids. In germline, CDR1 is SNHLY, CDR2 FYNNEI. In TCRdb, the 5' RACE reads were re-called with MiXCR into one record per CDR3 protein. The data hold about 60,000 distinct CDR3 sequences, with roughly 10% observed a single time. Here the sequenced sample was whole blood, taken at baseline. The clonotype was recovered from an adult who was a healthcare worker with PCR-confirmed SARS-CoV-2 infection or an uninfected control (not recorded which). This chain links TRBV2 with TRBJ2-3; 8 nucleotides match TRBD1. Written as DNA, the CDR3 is TGTGCCAGCAAGGACAGGGGCACAGATACGCAGTATTTT. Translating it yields CASKDRGTDTQYF.